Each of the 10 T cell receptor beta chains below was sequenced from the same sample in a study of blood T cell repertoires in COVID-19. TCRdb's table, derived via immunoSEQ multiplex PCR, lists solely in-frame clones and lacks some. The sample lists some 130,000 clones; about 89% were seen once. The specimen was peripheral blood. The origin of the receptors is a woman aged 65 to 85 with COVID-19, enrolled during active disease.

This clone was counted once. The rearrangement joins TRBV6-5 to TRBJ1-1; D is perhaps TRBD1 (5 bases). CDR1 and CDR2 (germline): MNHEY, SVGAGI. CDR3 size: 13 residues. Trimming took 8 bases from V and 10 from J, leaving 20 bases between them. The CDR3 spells CASASPGVGGAFF. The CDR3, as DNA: TGTGCCAGCGCCTCCCCTGGAGTCGGGGGAGCTTTCTTT.

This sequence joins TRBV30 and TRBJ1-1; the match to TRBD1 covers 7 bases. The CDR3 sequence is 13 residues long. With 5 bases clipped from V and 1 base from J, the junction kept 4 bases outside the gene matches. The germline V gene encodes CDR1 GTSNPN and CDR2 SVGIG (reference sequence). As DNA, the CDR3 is TGTGCCTGGGCCCGACAGGGGAACACTGAAGCTTTCTTT. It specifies CAWARQGNTEAFF.

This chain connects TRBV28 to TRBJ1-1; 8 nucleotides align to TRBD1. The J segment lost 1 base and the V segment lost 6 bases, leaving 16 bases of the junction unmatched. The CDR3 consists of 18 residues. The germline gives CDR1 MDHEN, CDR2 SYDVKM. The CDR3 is CASSPLGQGGVGNTEAFF. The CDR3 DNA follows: TGTGCCAGCAGCCCCCTCGGACAGGGAGGGGTAGGGAACACTGAAGCTTTCTTT.

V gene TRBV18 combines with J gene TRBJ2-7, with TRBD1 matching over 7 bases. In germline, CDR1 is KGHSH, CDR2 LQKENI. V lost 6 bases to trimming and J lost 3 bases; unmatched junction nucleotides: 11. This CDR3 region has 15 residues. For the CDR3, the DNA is TGTGCCAGCTCCAATAATCCGGGACAGATCTACGAGCAGTACTTC. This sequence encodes CASSNNPGQIYEQYF.

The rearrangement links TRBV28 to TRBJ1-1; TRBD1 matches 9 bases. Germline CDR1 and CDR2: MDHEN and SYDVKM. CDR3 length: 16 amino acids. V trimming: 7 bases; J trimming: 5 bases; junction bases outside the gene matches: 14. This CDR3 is CASTLEGTGMDTEAFF. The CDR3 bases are TGTGCCAGCACCCTTGAGGGGACAGGGATGGATACTGAAGCTTTCTTT.

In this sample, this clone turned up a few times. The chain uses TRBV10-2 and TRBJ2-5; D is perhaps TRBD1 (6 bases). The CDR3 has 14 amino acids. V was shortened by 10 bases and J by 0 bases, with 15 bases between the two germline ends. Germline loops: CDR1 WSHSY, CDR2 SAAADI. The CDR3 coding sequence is TGCGCCACCTCCCTACGGGACAACCAAGAGACCCAGTACTTC. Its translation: CATSLRDNQETQYF.

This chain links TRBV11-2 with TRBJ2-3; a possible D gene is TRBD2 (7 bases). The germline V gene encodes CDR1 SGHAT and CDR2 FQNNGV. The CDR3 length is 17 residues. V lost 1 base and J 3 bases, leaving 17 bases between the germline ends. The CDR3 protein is CASSLVGGGRATDTQYF. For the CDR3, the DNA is TGTGCCAGCAGCTTAGTTGGGGGGGGCAGGGCAACAGATACGCAGTATTTT.

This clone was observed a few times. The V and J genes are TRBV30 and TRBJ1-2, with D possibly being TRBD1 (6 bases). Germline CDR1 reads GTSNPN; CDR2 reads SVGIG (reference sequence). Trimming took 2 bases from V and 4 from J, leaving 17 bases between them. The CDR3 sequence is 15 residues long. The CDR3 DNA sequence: TGTGCCTGGAGTCCCAGGGGATTGTTCGGCTATGGCTACACCTTC. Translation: CAWSPRGLFGYGYTF.

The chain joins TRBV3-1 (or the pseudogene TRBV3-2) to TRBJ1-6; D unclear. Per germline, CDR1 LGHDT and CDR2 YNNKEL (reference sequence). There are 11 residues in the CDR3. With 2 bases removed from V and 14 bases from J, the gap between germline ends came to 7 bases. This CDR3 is CASSQSFSLHF. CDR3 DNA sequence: TGTGCCAGCAGCCAATCCTTTTCCCTCCACTTT.

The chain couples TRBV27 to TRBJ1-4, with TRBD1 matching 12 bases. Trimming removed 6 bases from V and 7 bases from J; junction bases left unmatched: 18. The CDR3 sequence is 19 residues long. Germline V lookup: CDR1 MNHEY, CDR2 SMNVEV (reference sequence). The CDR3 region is CASRKTVRYEGQGAEKLFF. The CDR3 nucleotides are TGTGCCAGCAGGAAAACGGTCCGATACGAGGGACAGGGGGCTGAAAAACTGTTTTTT.